Shown below are 19 T cell receptor beta chains from a single sample sequenced in a study of T cells in Graves' hyperthyroidism and ophthalmopathy. TCR beta CDR3 regions were amplified from RNA transcripts. HTBI primers drove first-round RT-PCR of the TCR CDR3. TCRdb used MiXCR to reprocess the multiplex PCR reads, holding one entry per CDR3 protein. In the table there are 650,000 to 850,000 distinct CDR3 sequences, approximately 18% of which are singletons. The specimen was blood. All receptors derive from a woman aged 50 to 65 with Graves' hyperthyroidism that later progressed to Graves' ophthalmopathy.

For this clonotype: A much larger clonotype is one base distant, so this may be a read error. The J gene is TRBJ2-5, the V gene TRBV6-1, with 7 positions matching TRBD1. The V gene end was trimmed by 10 bases and the J gene end by 2 bases; junction bases not matched to a gene: 7. CDR3 length equals 13 residues. Germline-derived CDR1 and CDR2 are MNHNS and SASEGT. DNA for the CDR3: TGTGCCAACAGACCGACAGGGCAAGAGACCCAGTACTTC. This encodes CANRPTGQETQYF.

This clonotype came up a few times. The gene calls are TRBV20-1 and TRBJ1-1, with D perhaps matching TRBD1 (5 bases). The CDR3 is 14 amino acids. Trimming left V 2 bases short and J 1 base short, with 11 bases between. Germline values: CDR1 DFQATT, CDR2 SNEGSKA (reference sequence). The CDR3 DNA follows: TGCAGTGCTAGAAAAACGGACACGAACACTGAAGCTTTCTTT. Protein sequence: CSARKTDTNTEAFF.

This clonotype was counted many times. J is TRBJ2-5 and V is TRBV10-1; a weak D match, TRBD1 (5 bases). Looked up from germline, CDR1 is WNHNN and CDR2 is SYGVQD (reference sequence). This CDR3 spans 13 amino acids. Deletions cut 3 bases from V and 1 base from J, with 6 bases between. The CDR3 DNA sequence: TGCGCCAGCAGTGAAGACAGCCAAGAGACCCAGTACTTC. Translated: CASSEDSQETQYF.

In this sample, this clonotype turned up many times. This chain uses TRBV11-2 with TRBJ2-3, with D perhaps TRBD1 (6 bases). V was shortened by 3 bases and J by 2 bases, with 9 bases between the two germline ends. CDR1 and CDR2 (germline): SGHAT, FQNNGV. The CDR3 extends over 14 amino acids. The CDR3 sequence: CASSFGQSTDTQYF. DNA of the CDR3: TGTGCCAGCAGCTTCGGACAGTCCACAGATACGCAGTATTTT.

The chain combines TRBV12-3 or TRBV12-4 with TRBJ2-1; possible D gene TRBD2, 5 bases. CDR3 length: 14 residues. V was clipped by 5 bases and J by 9 bases, with 17 bases between them. CDR3 amino acids: CASSLASSGSEQFF. DNA for the CDR3: TGTGCCAGCAGTCTTGCTAGCAGCGGATCTGAGCAGTTCTTC.

The chain has TRBV7-9 and TRBJ2-1; 7 bases are a match to TRBD1. CDR1 is SEHNR, CDR2 FQNEAQ, per germline (reference sequence). The CDR3 consists of 14 residues. Trimming at V came to 6 bases and at J to 3 bases, leaving 5 bases not matched to a gene. CDR3 loop: CASSGQVHYNEQFF. As DNA, the CDR3 is TGTGCCAGCAGTGGACAGGTGCACTACAATGAGCAGTTCTTC.

This clonotype came up many times. J is TRBJ1-4 and V is TRBV30; D is uncertain. Germline CDR1 and CDR2: GTSNPN and SVGIG (reference sequence). The CDR3 covers 15 residues. V was cut by 3 bases and J by 0 bases, with 11 bases left in between. The CDR3 DNA sequence: TGTGCCTGGAGCCCAGGATCGGCAACTAATGAAAAACTGTTTTTT. It specifies CAWSPGSATNEKLFF.

V usage is TRBV5-1 and J usage is TRBJ1-1, with D possibly matching TRBD1 (5 bases). V lost 7 bases and J 0 bases, leaving 19 bases between the germline ends. In germline, CDR1 is SGHRS, CDR2 YFSETQ. The CDR3 extends over 16 amino acids. The CDR3 sequence is CASEAGQGNMNTEAFF. CDR3 DNA sequence: TGCGCCAGCGAAGCAGGACAAGGAAATATGAACACTGAAGCTTTCTTT.

This clonotype was observed many times. The rearrangement joins TRBV5-1 to TRBJ1-1; TRBD1 is a possible D gene (5 bases). Germline assignment: CDR1 SGHRS and CDR2 YFSETQ. This CDR3 comprises 13 residues. The V end lost 2 bases, the J end lost 5 bases, and 10 bases lay between the germline ends. CDR3 region: CASSFQGRTEAFF. The CDR3 DNA sequence: TGCGCCAGCAGCTTCCAGGGCAGAACTGAAGCTTTCTTT.

J is TRBJ2-4 and V is TRBV7-9; possible D gene TRBD2, 5 bases. The V and J ends lost 1 base and 9 bases respectively, with 16 bases between them. Germline V CDR1 and CDR2: SEHNR, FQNEAQ (reference sequence). This CDR3 is 15 amino acids long. CDR3: CASSLDGGLGAIQYF. The CDR3 DNA reads TGTGCCAGCAGCTTAGATGGAGGTTTGGGTGCCATTCAGTACTTC.

The DNA for the CDR3 is TGCAGTGCTTCGCCTCGGACAGGCCTCCATCGTGTGCAGTACTTC. As protein: CSASPRTGLHRVQYF. The gene calls are TRBV20-1 and TRBJ2-7; 7 nucleotides agree with TRBD1. CDR1 is DFQATT, CDR2 SNEGSKA, per germline (reference sequence). Losses at the gene ends were 5 bases for V and 9 bases for J; bases not matched to a gene: 19. This CDR3 comprises 15 residues.

This chain joins TRBV19 and TRBJ1-5, with no clear D. The germline V gene has CDR1 LNHDA and CDR2 SQIVND (reference sequence). The V gene lost 4 bases and the J gene lost 3 bases, with 7 bases spanning the gap. This CDR3 has 13 residues. CDR3 sequence (DNA): TGTGCCAGTAGTAACGTTTACAATCAGCCCCAGCATTTT. Its protein is CASSNVYNQPQHF.

The genes are TRBV5-4 and TRBJ1-1, with unresolved D. V lost 4 bases and J lost 0, with 16 bases in between. Germline CDR1 reads SGHNT; CDR2 reads YYREEE (reference sequence). The CDR3 extends over 16 amino acids. The CDR3 DNA reads as TGTGCCAGCAGCGCTGTCAGTGCGAGGATGAACACTGAAGCTTTCTTT. It is translated as CASSAVSARMNTEAFF.

The V call is TRBV6-1, the J call TRBJ1-1, with D perhaps matching TRBD1 (5 bases). The CDR3 length is 12 residues. V lost 5 bases and J 11 bases, leaving 15 bases between the germline ends. Germline V gene sequence: CDR1 MNHNS, CDR2 SASEGT. The CDR3 sequence: CASSPHPGRAFF. CDR3 sequence (DNA): TGTGCCAGCAGTCCCCACCCGGGGCGGGCTTTCTTT.

This chain joins TRBV7-8 and TRBJ2-7; possibly TRBD1 for D (6 bases). The CDR3 loop spans 16 amino acids. Germline values: CDR1 SGHVS, CDR2 FQNEAQ. V lost 0 bases and J 3 bases, leaving 15 bases between the germline ends. CDR3 amino acids: CASSLAPGTSIYEQYF. The CDR3 coding sequence is TGTGCCAGCAGCTTAGCCCCCGGGACATCTATCTACGAGCAGTACTTC.

With respect to this clonotype: One end of the junction is discordant with germline, which a read error may explain. V usage is TRBV6-2 or TRBV6-3 and J usage is TRBJ1-5, with 7 bases identical to TRBD1. The CDR3 extends over 13 amino acids. Germline lookup yields CDR1 MNHEY and CDR2 SVGEGT. As DNA, the CDR3 is TGTGCCGTCGGGACAGCCCTCGATCAACCCCAGCATTTT. It is translated as CAVGTALDQPQHF.

This clonotype was found many times. The chain employs TRBV20-1 and TRBJ1-1; possibly TRBD1 for D (6 bases). The CDR3 loop spans 14 amino acids. Trimming shortened V by 4 bases and J by 0 bases, and 12 bases separated the two germline ends. From germline, CDR1 is DFQATT and CDR2 SNEGSKA (reference sequence). CDR3 sequence reads: CSATGQKMNTEAFF. CDR3 sequence (DNA): TGCAGTGCTACAGGACAGAAAATGAACACTGAAGCTTTCTTT.

V is TRBV10-1 and J is TRBJ2-7; D is uncertain. Germline-derived CDR1 and CDR2 are WNHNN and SYGVQD (reference sequence). V lost 2 bases and J lost 0, with 11 bases in between. The CDR3 spans 15 residues. CDR3 sequence: CASSEGAGPSYEQYF. CDR3 nucleotide sequence: TGCGCCAGCAGTGAGGGCGCAGGACCCTCCTACGAGCAGTACTTC.

This clonotype was detected ten times or more. This chain connects TRBV5-1 to TRBJ1-6, with TRBD1 identical over 12 bases. J was trimmed by 5 bases and V by 3 bases; bases with no gene match: 9. Germline CDR1 and CDR2: SGHRS and YFSETQ. This CDR3 has 18 residues. DNA of the CDR3: TGCGCCAGCAGCTCAGGGGACAGGGGGCCCCCTGATAATTCACCCCTCCACTTT. Encoded protein: CASSSGDRGPPDNSPLHF.